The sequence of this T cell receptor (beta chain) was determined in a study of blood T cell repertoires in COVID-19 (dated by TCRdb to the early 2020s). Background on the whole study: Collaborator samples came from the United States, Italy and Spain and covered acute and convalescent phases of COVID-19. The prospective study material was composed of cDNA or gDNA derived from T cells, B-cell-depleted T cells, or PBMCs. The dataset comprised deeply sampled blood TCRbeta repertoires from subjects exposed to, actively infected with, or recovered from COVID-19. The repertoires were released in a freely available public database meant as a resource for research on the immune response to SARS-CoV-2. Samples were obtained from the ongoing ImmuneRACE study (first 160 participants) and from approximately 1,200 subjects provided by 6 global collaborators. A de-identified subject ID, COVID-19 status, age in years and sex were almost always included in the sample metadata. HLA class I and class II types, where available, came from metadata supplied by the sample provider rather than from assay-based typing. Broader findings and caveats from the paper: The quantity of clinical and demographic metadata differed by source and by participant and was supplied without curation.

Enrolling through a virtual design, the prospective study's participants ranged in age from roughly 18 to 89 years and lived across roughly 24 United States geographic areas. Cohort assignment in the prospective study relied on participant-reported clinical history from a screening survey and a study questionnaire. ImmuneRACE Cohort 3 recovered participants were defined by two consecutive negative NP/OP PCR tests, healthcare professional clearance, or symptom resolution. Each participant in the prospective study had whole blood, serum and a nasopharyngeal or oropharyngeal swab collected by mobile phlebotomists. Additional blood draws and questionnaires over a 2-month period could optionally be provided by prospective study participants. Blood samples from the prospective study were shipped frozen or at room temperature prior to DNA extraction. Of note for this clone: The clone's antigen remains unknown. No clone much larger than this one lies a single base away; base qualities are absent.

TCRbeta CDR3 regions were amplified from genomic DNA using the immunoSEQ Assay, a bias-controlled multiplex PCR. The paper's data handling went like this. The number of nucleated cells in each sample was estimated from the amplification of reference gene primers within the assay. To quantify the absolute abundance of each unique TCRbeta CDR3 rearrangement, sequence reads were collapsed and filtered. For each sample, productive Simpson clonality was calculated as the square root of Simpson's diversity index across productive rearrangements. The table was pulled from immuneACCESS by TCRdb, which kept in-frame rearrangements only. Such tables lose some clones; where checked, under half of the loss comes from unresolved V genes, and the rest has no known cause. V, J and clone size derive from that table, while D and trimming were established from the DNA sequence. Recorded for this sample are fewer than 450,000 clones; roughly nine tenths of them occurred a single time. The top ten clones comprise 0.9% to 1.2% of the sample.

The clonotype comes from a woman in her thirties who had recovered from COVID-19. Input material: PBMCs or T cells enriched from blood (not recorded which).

The nucleotides are TGTGCCAGCAGCCCCCTAACCTATGGCTACACCTTC. Its protein product is CASSPLTYGYTF. The chain is encoded by TRBV5-8 joined to TRBJ1-2; there is no confident call for the D gene. Trimming takes 4 bases from V and 4 bases from J, and the germline ends sit 8 bases apart. CDR1 and CDR2 are drawn from the germline V gene: SGHTS, YDEGEE. Reading from cysteine to phenylalanine, the CDR3 counts 12 amino acids. CDR3 DNA only is kept here, 36 bases in frame from base 1.